This T cell receptor (beta chain) was captured by sequencing in a study of T cell responses to AZD1222 COVID-19 vaccine. Study results and limitations: Receipt of two AZD1222 doses was followed by a rise in Spike-specific TCR breadth and depth. Mostly white British, mostly female donors; authors suggested clonal diversity may be underestimated. Seropositive status at baseline applied to only a handful of AZD1222 recipients.

From germline, CDR1 is SGHNT and CDR2 YYREEE (reference sequence). The CDR3 is 14 amino acids. Trimming removed 5 bases at V and 2 bases at J, with 11 bases between. Assay: immunoSEQ multiplex PCR; the TCRdb copy retains only in-frame clones and omits some. The table has 140,000 to 150,000 clones, roughly 92% seen once; the top ten hold around 1.7%. Remarks on this clone: As yet, its antigen is unknown.

The sample consisted of peripheral blood, taken on day 0 of AZD1222 vaccination. The V and J genes are TRBV5-4 and TRBJ2-1; D possibly corresponds to TRBD2 (6 bases). The source is an adult in good health. The CDR3 DNA sequence: TGTGCCAGCAGTGGGCGGGGCGCCTACAATGAGCAGTTCTTC. Encoded protein: CASSGRGAYNEQFF.